Sequencing of this T cell receptor beta chain was carried out in a study of T cell responses to AZD1222 COVID-19 vaccine. Overall study results and limits: Two AZD1222 doses significantly raised spike-specific TCR breadth and depth over controls. Most donors were white British, females outnumbered males, and clonal diversity was possibly underestimated.

The germline CDR1 and CDR2 sequences are SGHRS and YFSETQ. The CDR3 is 13 residues long. V lost 0 bases to trimming and J lost 5 bases, with 8 bases between them. The table came from immunoSEQ multiplex PCR; TCRdb's copy has only in-frame clones and leaves some out. The sample contains about 130,000 clones, about 91% of which appear only once. This clone was found once. The antigen remains undetermined. This receptor was taken from an adult in good health. The sequences come from peripheral blood, collected on day 0 of AZD1222 vaccination. The chain has TRBV5-1 and TRBJ2-5; D uncertain. The DNA of the CDR3 is TGCGCCAGCAGCTTGGCCGGCATGGAGACCCAGTACTTC. It is translated as CASSLAGMETQYF.